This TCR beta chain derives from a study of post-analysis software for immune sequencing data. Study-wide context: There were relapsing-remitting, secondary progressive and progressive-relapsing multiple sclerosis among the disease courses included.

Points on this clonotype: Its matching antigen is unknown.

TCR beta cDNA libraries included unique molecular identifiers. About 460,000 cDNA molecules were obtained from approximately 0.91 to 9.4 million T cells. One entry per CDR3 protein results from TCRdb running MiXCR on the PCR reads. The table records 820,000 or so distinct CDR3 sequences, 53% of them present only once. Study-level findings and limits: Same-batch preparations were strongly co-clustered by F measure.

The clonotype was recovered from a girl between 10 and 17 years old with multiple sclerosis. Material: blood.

The CDR3 DNA follows: TGTGCCAGCAGCTCCCGGGACAGGGACAACATTCAGTACTTC. Protein: CASSSRDRDNIQYF. This chain links TRBV7-8 with TRBJ2-4; TRBD1 matches 9 bases. V lost 4 bases and J lost 7; bases outside the gene matches: 5. The V gene's germline CDR1 is SGHVS and CDR2 FQNEAQ. The CDR3 has 14 residues.